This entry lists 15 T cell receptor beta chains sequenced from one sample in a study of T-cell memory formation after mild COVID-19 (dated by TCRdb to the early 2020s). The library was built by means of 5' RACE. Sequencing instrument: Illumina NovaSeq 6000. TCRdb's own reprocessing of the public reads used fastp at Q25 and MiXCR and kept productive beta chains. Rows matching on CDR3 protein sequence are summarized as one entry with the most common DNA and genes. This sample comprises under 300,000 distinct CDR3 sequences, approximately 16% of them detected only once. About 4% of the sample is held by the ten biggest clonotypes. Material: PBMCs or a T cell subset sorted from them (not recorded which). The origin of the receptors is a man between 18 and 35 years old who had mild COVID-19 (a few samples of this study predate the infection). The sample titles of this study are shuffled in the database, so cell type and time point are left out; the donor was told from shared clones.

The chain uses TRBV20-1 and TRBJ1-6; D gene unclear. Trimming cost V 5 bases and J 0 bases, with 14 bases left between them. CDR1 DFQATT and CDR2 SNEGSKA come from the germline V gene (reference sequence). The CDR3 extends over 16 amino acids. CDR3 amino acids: CSAPRTGSSYNSPLHF. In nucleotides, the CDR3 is TGCAGTGCTCCTAGGACGGGAAGCTCCTATAATTCACCCCTCCACTTT.

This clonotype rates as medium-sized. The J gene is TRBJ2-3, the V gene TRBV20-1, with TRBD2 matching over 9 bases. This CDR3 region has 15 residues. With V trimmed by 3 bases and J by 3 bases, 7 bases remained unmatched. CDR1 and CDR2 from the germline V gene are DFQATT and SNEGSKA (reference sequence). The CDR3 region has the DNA TGCAGTGCTAGCCAAAGAACTAGCGGGACAGATACGCAGTATTTT. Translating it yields CSASQRTSGTDTQYF.

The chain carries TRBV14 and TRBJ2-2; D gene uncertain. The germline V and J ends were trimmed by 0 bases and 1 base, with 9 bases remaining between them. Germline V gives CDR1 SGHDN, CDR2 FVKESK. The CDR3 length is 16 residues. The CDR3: CASSQERWGNTGELFF. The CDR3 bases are TGTGCCAGCAGCCAAGAACGGTGGGGGAACACCGGGGAGCTGTTTTTT. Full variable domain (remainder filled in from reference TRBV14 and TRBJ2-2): EAGVTQFPSHSVIEKGQTVTLRCDPISGHDNLYWYRRVMGKEIKFLLHFVKESKQDESGMPNNRFLAERTGGTYSTLKVQPAELEDSGVYFCASSQERWGNTGELFFGEGSRLTVL.

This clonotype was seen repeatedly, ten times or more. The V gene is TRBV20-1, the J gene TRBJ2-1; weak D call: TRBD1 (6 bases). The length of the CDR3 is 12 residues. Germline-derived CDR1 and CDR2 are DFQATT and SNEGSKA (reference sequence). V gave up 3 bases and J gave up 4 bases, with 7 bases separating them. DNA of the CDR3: TGCAGTGCTAGGAGGGGGTACAATGAGCAGTTCTTC. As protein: CSARRGYNEQFF.

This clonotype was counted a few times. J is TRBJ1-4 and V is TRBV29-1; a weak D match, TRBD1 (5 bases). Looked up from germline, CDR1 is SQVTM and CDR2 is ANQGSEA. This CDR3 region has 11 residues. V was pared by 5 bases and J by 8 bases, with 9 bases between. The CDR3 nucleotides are TGCAGCGTTTTAGGGACGGAAAAACTGTTTTTT. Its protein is CSVLGTEKLFF.

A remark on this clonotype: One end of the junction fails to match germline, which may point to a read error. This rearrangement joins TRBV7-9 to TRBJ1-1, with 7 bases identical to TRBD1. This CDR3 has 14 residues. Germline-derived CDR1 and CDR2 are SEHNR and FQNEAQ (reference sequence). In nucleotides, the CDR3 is TGTGACAGCAGCCGGACAGGAGTTTATACTGAAGCTTTCTTT. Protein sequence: CDSSRTGVYTEAFF.

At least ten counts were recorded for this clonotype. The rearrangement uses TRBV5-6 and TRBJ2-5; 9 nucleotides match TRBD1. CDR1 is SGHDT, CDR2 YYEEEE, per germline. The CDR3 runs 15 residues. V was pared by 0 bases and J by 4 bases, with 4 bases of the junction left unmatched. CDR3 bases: TGTGCCAGCAGCTTGGGGGACAGGGTGCGAGAGACCCAGTACTTC. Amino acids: CASSLGDRVRETQYF.

The CDR3, as DNA: TGTGCCAGCAGCTTAAATCACGGGCAAGAGACCCAGTACTTC. Amino acids: CASSLNHGQETQYF. This rearrangement joins TRBV7-2 to TRBJ2-5; D ambiguous. In germline, CDR1 is SGHTA, CDR2 FQGNSA. V lost 2 bases and J lost 2, with 9 bases in between. The CDR3 contains 14 residues.

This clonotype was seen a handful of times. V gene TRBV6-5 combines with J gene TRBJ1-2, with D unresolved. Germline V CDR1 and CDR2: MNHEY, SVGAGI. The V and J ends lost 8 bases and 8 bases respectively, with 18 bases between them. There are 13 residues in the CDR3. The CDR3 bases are TGTGCCAGCTATAGAACGGGAGTTATCGGCTACACCTTC. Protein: CASYRTGVIGYTF.

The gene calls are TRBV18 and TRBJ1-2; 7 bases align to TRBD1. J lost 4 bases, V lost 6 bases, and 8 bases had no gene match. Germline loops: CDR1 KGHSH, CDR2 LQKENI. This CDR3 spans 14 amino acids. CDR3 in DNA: TGTGCCAGCTCCCAAGACAGGGCGACCTATGGCTACACCTTC. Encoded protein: CASSQDRATYGYTF. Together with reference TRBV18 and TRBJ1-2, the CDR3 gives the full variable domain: NAGVMQNPRHLVRRRGQEARLRCSPMKGHSHVYWYRQLPEEGLKFMVYLQKENIIDESGMPKERFSAEFPKEGPSILRIQQVVRGDSAAYFCASSQDRATYGYTFGSGTRLTVV.

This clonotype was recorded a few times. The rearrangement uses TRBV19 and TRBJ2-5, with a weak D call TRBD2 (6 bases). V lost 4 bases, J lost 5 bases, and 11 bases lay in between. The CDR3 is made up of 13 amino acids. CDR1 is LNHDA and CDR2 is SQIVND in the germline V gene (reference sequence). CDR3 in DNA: TGTGCCAGTAGTAAAGGAGGGAGGGAGACCCAGTACTTC. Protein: CASSKGGRETQYF.

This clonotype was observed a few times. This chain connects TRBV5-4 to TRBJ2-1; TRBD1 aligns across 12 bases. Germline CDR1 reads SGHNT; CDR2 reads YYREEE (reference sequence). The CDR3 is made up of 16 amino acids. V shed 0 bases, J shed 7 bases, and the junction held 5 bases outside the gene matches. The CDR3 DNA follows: TGTGCCAGCAGCTTGGGTGGGACAGGGGGCGGGAATGAGCAGTTCTTC. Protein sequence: CASSLGGTGGGNEQFF.

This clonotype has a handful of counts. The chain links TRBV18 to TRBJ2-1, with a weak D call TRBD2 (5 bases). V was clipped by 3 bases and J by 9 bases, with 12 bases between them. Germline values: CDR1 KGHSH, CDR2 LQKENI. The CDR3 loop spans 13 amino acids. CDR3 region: CASSPQRRAEQFF. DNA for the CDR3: TGTGCCAGCTCACCGCAACGGCGGGCTGAGCAGTTCTTC.

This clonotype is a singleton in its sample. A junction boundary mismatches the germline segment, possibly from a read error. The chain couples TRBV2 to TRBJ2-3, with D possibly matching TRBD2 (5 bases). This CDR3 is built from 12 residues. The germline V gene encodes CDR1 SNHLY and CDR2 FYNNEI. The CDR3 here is CASSESGSGWSF. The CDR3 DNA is TGTGCCAGCAGTGAATCGGGGAGCGGATGGTCTTTT.

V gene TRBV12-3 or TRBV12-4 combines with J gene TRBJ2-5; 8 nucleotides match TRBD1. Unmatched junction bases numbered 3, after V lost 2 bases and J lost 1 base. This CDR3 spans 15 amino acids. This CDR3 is CASSLSGQGQETQYF. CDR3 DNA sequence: TGTGCCAGCAGTTTATCAGGACAGGGCCAAGAGACCCAGTACTTC.